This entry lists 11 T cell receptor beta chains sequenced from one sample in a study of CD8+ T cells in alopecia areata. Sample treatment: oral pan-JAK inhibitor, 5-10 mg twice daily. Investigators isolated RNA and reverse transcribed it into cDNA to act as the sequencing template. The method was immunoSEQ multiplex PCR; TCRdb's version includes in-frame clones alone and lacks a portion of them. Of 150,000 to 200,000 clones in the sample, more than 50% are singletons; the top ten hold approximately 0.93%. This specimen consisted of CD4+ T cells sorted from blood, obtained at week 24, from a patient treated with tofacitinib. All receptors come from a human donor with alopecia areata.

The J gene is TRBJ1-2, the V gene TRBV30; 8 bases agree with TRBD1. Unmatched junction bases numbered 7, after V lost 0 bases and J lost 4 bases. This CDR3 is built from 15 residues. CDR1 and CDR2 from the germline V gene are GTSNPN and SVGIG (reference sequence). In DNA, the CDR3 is TGTGCCTGGAGTGTAGGACAGGGAGGAGCCTATGGCTACACCTTC. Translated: CAWSVGQGGAYGYTF.

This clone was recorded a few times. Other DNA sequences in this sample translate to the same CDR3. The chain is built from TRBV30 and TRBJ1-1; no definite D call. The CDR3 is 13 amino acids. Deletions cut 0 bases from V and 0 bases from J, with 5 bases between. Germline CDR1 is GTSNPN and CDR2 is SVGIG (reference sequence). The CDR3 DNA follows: TGTGCCTGGAGTGTGGGGATGAACACTGAAGCTTTCTTT. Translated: CAWSVGMNTEAFF. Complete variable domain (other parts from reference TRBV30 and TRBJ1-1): SQTIHQWPATLVQPVGSPLSLECTVEGTSNPNLYWYRQAAGRGLQLLFYSVGIGQISSEVPQNLSASRPQDRQFILSSKKLLLSDSGFYLCAWSVGMNTEAFFGQGTRLTVV.

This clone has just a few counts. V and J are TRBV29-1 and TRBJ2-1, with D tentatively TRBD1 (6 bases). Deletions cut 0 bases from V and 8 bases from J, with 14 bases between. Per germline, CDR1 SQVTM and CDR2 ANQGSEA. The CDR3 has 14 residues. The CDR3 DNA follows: TGCAGCGTTGAAGACTGGGGGCGTTTGTATGAGCAGTTCTTC. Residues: CSVEDWGRLYEQFF.

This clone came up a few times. This CDR3 is CASSLRRRDQETQYF. CDR3 DNA: TGTGCCAGCAGCTTACGTAGAAGGGATCAAGAGACCCAGTACTTC. This chain connects TRBV7-9 to TRBJ2-5; D gene uncertain. Germline values: CDR1 SEHNR, CDR2 FQNEAQ (reference sequence). This CDR3 contains 15 residues. V dropped 2 bases and J dropped 2 bases, with 12 bases sitting between them.

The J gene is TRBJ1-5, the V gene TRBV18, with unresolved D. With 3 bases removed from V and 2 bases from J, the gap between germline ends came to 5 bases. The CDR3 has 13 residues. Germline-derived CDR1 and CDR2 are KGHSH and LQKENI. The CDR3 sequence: CASSPSGNQPQHF. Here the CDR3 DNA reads TGTGCCAGCTCACCCTCCGGCAATCAGCCCCAGCATTTT. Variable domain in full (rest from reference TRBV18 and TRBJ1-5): NAGVMQNPRHLVRRRGQEARLRCSPMKGHSHVYWYRQLPEEGLKFMVYLQKENIIDESGMPKERFSAEFPKEGPSILRIQQVVRGDSAAYFCASSPSGNQPQHFGDGTRLSIL.

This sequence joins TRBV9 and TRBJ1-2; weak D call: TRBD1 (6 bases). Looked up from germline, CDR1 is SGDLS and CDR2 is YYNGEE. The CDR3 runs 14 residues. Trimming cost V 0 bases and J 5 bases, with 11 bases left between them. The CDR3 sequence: CASSVGGQRYGYTF. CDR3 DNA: TGTGCCAGCAGCGTAGGAGGACAGCGGTATGGCTACACCTTC.

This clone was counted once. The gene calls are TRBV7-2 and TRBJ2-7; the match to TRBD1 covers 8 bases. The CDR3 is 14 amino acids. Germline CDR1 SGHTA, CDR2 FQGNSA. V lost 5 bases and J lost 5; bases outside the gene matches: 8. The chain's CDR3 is CASSRGQVSHEQYF. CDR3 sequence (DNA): TGTGCCAGCAGCCGGGGACAGGTGAGCCACGAGCAGTACTTC.

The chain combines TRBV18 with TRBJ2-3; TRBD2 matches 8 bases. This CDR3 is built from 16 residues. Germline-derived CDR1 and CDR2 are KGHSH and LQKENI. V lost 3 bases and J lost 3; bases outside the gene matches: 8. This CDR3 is CASSPGGVTGTDTQYF. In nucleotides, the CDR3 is TGTGCCAGCTCACCCGGGGGGGTGACTGGAACAGATACGCAGTATTTT.

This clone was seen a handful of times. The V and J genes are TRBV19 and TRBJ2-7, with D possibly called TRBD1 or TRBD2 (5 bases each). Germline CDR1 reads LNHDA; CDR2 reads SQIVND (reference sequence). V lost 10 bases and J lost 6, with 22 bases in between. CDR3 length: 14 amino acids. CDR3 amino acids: CAIQRGSLGVEQYF. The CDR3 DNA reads TGTGCCATTCAGAGGGGAAGTCTGGGTGTCGAGCAGTACTTC.

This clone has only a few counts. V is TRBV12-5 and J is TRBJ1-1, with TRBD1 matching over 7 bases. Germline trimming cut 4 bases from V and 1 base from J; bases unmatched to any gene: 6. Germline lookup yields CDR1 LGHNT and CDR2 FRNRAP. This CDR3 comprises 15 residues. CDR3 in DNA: TGTGCTAGTGGTTCCCCAGGGGGTGGGAACACTGAAGCTTTCTTT. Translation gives CASGSPGGGNTEAFF. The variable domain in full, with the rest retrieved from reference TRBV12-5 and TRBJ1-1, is DARVTQTPRHKVTEMGQEVTMRCQPILGHNTVFWYRQTMMQGLELLAYFRNRAPLDDSGMPKDRFSAEMPDATLATLKIQPSEPRDSAVYFCASGSPGGGNTEAFFGQGTRLTVV.

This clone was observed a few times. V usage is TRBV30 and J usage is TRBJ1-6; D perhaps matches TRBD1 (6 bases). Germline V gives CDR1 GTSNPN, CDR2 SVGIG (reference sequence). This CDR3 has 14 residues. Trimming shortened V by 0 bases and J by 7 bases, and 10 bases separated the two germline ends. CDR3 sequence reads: CAWSVTGTNSPLHF. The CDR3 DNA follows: TGTGCCTGGAGTGTAACAGGGACAAATTCACCCCTCCACTTT.